This T cell receptor beta chain was documented in a study of blood T cell repertoires in COVID-19. Study overall: Some COVID-19 samples were acute and others convalescent; all came from the United States, Italy and Spain. PBMCs, B-cell-depleted T cells, or T cells provided the cDNA or gDNA that made up the material.

Original analysis: Amplification from reference gene primers served as the basis for estimated nucleated cell counts. Assay used: immunoSEQ multiplex PCR; TCRdb lists only in-frame clones, some missing. V, J and clone size derive from that table, while D and trimming were established from the DNA sequence. The sample carries around 190,000 clones, 76% recorded once. Germline CDR1 is SGDLS and CDR2 is YYNGEE. This CDR3 spans 14 amino acids. Trimming removed 4 bases from V and 1 base from J; junction bases left unmatched: 4. Sequencing was done on a sample of peripheral blood. The chain uses TRBV9 and TRBJ1-2, with 7 bases matching TRBD1. The receptor was derived from a woman aged 50 to 60 with active or convalescent COVID-19. CDR3 sequence (DNA): TGTGCCAGCAGCCTGACAGGGATTAACTATGGCTACACCTTC. Protein product: CASSLTGINYGYTF.